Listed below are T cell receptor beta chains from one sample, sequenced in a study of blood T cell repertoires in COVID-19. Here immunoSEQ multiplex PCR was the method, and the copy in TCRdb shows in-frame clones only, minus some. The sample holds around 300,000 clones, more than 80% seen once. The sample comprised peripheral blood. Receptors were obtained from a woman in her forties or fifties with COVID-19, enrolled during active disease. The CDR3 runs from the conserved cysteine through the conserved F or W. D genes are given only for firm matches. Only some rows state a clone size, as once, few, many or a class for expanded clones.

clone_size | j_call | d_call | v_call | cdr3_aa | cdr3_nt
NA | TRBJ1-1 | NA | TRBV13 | CASSSPRRAGQMNTEAFF | TGTGCCAGCAGCAGCCCCCGGCGGGCAGGACAGATGAACACTGAAGCTTTCTTT
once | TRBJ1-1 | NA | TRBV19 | CASSIAGSPNTEAFF | TGTGCCAGTAGTATTGCCGGGTCCCCGAACACTGAAGCTTTCTTT
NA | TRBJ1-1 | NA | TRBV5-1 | CASSLIPGAEAFF | TGCGCCAGCAGCTTAATACCGGGGGCTGAAGCTTTCTTT
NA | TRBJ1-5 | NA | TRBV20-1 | CSASSGRGQPQHF | TGCAGTGCTAGTTCAGGGAGGGGGCAGCCCCAGCATTTT
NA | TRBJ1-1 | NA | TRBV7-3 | CASSLTLITPNTEAFF | TGTGCCAGCAGCTTAACTTTAATAACACCGAACACTGAAGCTTTCTTT
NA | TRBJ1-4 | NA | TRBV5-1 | CASSFGSGTPEKLFF | TGCGCCAGCAGCTTCGGTTCAGGGACACCCGAAAAACTGTTTTTT
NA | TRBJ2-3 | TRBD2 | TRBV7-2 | CASSLRVSGSRKDTQYF | TGTGCCAGCAGCTTAAGGGTTAGCGGGAGTAGAAAAGATACGCAGTATTTT
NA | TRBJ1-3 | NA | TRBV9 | CASSVVGGGNTIYF | TGTGCCAGCAGCGTAGTTGGAGGGGGAAACACCATATATTTT
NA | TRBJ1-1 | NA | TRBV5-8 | CASNLGGNTEAFF | TGTGCCAGCAACCTGGGAGGTAACACTGAAGCTTTCTTT
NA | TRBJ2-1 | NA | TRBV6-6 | CAVTGTYNEQFF | TGTGCCGTCACGGGGACCTACAATGAGCAGTTCTTC
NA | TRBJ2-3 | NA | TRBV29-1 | CSVRETALSTDTQYF | TGCAGCGTGAGAGAGACTGCCCTTAGCACAGATACGCAGTATTTT
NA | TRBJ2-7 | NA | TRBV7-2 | CASSLVPGGLGGEQYF | TGTGCCAGCAGCTTAGTCCCCGGCGGTCTGGGGGGCGAGCAGTACTTC
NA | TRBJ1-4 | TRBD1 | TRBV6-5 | CASIDREKDEKLFF | TGTGCCAGCATCGACAGGGAGAAAGATGAAAAACTGTTTTTT
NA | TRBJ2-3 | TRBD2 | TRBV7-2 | CASRGLSDTQYF | TGTGCCAGCAGGGGACTATCAGATACGCAGTATTTT
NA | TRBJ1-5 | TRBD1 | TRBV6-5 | CASRPDRARNQPQHF | TGTGCCAGCAGGCCGGACAGGGCGCGCAATCAGCCCCAGCATTTT
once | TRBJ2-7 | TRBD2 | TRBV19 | CASSFRTSGRALFYEQYF | TGTGCCAGTAGTTTCCGGACTAGCGGGAGGGCCCTCTTCTACGAGCAGTACTTC
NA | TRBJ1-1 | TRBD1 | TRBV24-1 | CATRGQGADTEAFF | TGTGCCACCAGGGGACAGGGGGCTGACACTGAAGCTTTCTTT
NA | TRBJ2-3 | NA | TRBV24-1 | CATSDSLPVRTDTQYF | TGTGCCACCAGTGATTCCCTTCCGGTCCGCACAGATACGCAGTATTTT
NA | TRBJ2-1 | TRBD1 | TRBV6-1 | CASSEWQGRQGEQFF | TGTGCCAGCAGTGAATGGCAGGGGAGACAGGGTGAGCAGTTCTTC
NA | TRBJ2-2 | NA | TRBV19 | CASSMRRSNTGELFF | TGTGCCAGTAGTATGAGAAGGAGTAACACCGGGGAGCTGTTTTTT
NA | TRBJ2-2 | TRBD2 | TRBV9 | CASSSRLAVTGELFF | TGTGCCAGCAGCTCCCGACTAGCTGTCACCGGGGAGCTGTTTTTT
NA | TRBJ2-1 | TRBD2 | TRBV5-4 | CASSRTSGRIEQFF | TGTGCCAGCAGCAGGACTAGCGGGAGGATTGAGCAGTTCTTC
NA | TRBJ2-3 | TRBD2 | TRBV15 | CATSRRLAGGKDTQYF | TGTGCCACCAGCAGGCGACTAGCGGGAGGGAAAGATACGCAGTATTTT
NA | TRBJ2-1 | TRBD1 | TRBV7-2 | CASSPRTGLGNEQFF | TGTGCCAGCAGCCCGCGGACAGGGTTAGGCAATGAGCAGTTCTTC
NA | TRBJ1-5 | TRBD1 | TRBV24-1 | CATSAGTGGGNQPQHF | TGTGCCACCAGTGCGGGGACAGGGGGAGGGAATCAGCCCCAGCATTTT
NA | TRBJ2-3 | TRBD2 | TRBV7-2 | CASSLFGAGPTDTQYF | TGTGCCAGCAGCTTATTCGGAGCGGGGCCCACAGATACGCAGTATTTT
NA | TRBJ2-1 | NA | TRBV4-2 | CASSQASLEADEQFF | TGTGCCAGCAGCCAAGCATCTCTCGAGGCGGATGAGCAGTTCTTC
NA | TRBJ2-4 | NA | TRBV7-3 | CASSLTAGVAKNIQYF | TGTGCCAGCAGCTTAACGGCAGGGGTAGCCAAAAACATTCAGTACTTC
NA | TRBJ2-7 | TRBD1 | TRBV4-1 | CASSPGTGAYEQYF | TGCGCCAGCAGCCCCGGGACAGGGGCCTACGAGCAGTACTTC
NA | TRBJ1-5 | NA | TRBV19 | CATEGGGRPQHF | TGTGCCACCGAAGGCGGGGGGAGGCCCCAGCATTTT
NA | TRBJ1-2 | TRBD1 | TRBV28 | CASSSSGTDGYGYTF | TGTGCCAGCAGTTCTTCCGGGACAGATGGTTATGGCTACACCTTC
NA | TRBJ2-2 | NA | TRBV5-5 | CASSPDWRVNTGELFF | TGTGCCAGCAGCCCCGATTGGAGGGTGAACACCGGGGAGCTGTTTTTT
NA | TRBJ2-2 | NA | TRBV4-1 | CASSQVLGELFF | TGCGCCAGCAGCCAAGTATTAGGGGAGCTGTTTTTT
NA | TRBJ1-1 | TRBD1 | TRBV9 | CASSVAGQGAGAGTSHEAFF | TGTGCCAGCAGCGTAGCAGGGCAGGGGGCAGGGGCGGGGACGAGCCATGAAGCTTTCTTT
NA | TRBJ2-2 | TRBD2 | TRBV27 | CASSLSLSLATANTGELFF | TGTGCCAGCAGTTTATCTCTTTCACTAGCGACCGCGAACACCGGGGAGCTGTTTTTT
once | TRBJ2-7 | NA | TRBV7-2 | CASSSSSYEQYF | TGTGCCAGCAGCTCCAGCTCCTACGAGCAGTACTTC
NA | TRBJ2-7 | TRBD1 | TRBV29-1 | CSVEDQQGVGQYF | TGCAGCGTTGAAGATCAGCAGGGGGTAGGGCAGTACTTC
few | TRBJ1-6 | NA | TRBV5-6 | CASSLTSNSPLHF | TGTGCCAGCAGCTTAACTAGTAATTCACCCCTCCACTTT
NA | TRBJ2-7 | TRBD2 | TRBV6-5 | CASRRFGGVYEQYF | TGTGCCAGCAGGCGTTTTGGGGGGGTCTACGAGCAGTACTTC
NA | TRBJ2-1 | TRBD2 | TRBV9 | CASNQGLAGASEQFF | TGTGCCAGCAACCAGGGACTAGCGGGAGCAAGTGAGCAGTTCTTC
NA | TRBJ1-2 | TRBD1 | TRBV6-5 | CASSPVGGDRRNTF | TGTGCCAGCAGTCCAGTAGGCGGGGACAGGAGAAACACCTTC
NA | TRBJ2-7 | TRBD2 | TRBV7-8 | CASSLRRERYEQYF | TGTGCCAGCAGCCTTCGGCGGGAGAGGTACGAGCAGTACTTC
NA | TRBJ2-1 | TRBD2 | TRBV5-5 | CASSSTGTSDYNEQFF | TGTGCCAGCAGCTCCACCGGGACTAGCGACTACAATGAGCAGTTCTTC
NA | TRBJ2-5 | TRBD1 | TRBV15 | CATAGGGQGGETQYF | TGTGCCACGGCTGGAGGGGGACAGGGCGGTGAGACCCAGTACTTC
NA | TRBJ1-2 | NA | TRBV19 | CASSIVGWGDYGYTF | TGTGCCAGTAGTATTGTGGGGTGGGGGGACTATGGCTACACCTTC
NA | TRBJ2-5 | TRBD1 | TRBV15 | CATSRDVGQGQETQYF | TGTGCCACCAGCAGAGATGTGGGACAGGGGCAAGAGACCCAGTACTTC
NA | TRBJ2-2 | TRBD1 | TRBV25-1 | CASRGTGTTGELFF | TGTGCCAGCAGAGGGACAGGGACCACCGGGGAGCTGTTTTTT
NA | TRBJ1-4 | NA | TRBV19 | CASSWGSSIGEKLFF | TGTGCCAGTAGTTGGGGCAGCTCGATAGGGGAAAAACTGTTTTTT
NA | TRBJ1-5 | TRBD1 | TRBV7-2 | CASSLEQGWQPQHF | TGTGCCAGCAGCTTAGAACAGGGGTGGCAGCCCCAGCATTTT
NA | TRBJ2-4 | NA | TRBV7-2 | CASSLRQAGNIQYF | TGTGCCAGCAGCTTAAGGCAAGCGGGAAACATTCAGTACTTC
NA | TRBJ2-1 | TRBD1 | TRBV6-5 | CASRDSLLYNEQFF | TGTGCCAGCCGGGACAGCCTACTCTACAATGAGCAGTTCTTC
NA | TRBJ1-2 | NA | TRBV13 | CASSYLGGGVYGYTF | TGTGCCAGCAGCTACCTCGGTGGAGGGGTCTATGGCTACACCTTC
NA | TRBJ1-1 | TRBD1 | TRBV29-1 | CSVDLDRGLLESTEAFF | TGCAGCGTTGATTTGGACAGGGGTCTTCTAGAGTCCACTGAAGCTTTCTTT